The 25 T cell receptor beta chains given below trace back to one sample, sequenced in a study of blood T cell repertoires in COVID-19. Libraries were prepared by immunoSEQ multiplex PCR; TCRdb keeps only in-frame clonotypes and omits some of them. The sample lists over 300,000 clones; 90% were seen once. Sequenced sample: peripheral blood. These receptors were taken from a man younger than 35 with active or convalescent COVID-19.

This chain joins TRBV5-5 and TRBJ1-5; a possible D gene is TRBD1 (5 bases). The length of the CDR3 is 15 residues. V dropped 2 bases and J dropped 7 bases, with 16 bases sitting between them. The germline gives CDR1 SGHKS, CDR2 YYEKEE (reference sequence). CDR3 residues: CASSFVDGQGQPQHF. The CDR3 DNA reads as TGTGCCAGCAGCTTTGTGGACGGGCAGGGACAGCCCCAGCATTTT.

This rearrangement joins TRBV5-6 to TRBJ1-2; 8 nucleotides align to TRBD1. V lost 4 bases and J lost 8; bases outside the gene matches: 10. CDR1 is SGHDT and CDR2 is YYEEEE in the germline V gene. This CDR3 comprises 14 residues. CDR3 sequence: CASSATQGARGYTF. The CDR3 DNA is TGTGCCAGCAGCGCAACCCAGGGGGCACGGGGCTACACCTTC. The variable domain in full, completed from reference TRBV5-6 and TRBJ1-2, reads DAGVTQSPTHLIKTRGQQVTLRCSPKSGHDTVSWYQQALGQGPQFIFQYYEEEERQRGNFPDRFSGHQFPNYSSELNVNALLLGDSALYLCASSATQGARGYTFGSGTRLTVV.

The chain links TRBV7-2 to TRBJ2-3, with D possibly TRBD2 on 6 matching bases. The CDR3 has 14 amino acids. Germline CDR1 reads SGHTA; CDR2 reads FQGNSA. Deletions cut 5 bases from V and 1 base from J, with 10 bases between. The CDR3 reads CASSPGGGTDTQYF. The CDR3, as DNA: TGTGCCAGCAGCCCCGGCGGGGGCACAGATACGCAGTATTTT.

The rearrangement uses TRBV5-5 and TRBJ2-3; 7 bases fit TRBD1. The CDR3 sequence is 15 residues long. In germline, CDR1 is SGHKS, CDR2 YYEKEE (reference sequence). The V and J ends lost 4 bases and 3 bases, in that order; junction bases with no gene match: 8. CDR3 region: CASSGAGTVTDTQYF. CDR3 sequence (DNA): TGTGCCAGCAGCGGGGCCGGGACAGTAACAGATACGCAGTATTTT.

As regards this clone: One end of the junction does not line up with germline, which may come from a read error. V is TRBV5-4 and J is TRBJ2-1, with 13 bases aligning to TRBD2. The CDR3 length is 16 residues. The V gene's germline CDR1 is SGHNT and CDR2 YYREEE (reference sequence). The CDR3 DNA follows: TGTGCCAGCAGCTTGGCAGGTGCACTAGCGGGGGGGCAAACGATCTTC. It specifies CASSLAGALAGGQTIF. Using reference TRBV5-4 and TRBJ2-1 for the parts outside the CDR3, the full variable domain is ETGVTQSPTHLIKTRGQQVTLRCSSQSGHNTVSWYQQALGQGPQFIFQYYREEENGRGNFPPRFSGLQFPNYSSELNVNALELDDSALYLCASSLAGALAGGQTIFGPGTRLTVL.

CDR3 residues: CASTPGQGLYEQYF. The CDR3 DNA sequence: TGTGCCAGCACACCGGGACAGGGGTTGTACGAGCAGTACTTC. The chain employs TRBV2 and TRBJ2-7; 10 bases line up with TRBD1. The trim removed 7 bases at V and 4 bases at J, leaving 7 bases unmatched. Germline values: CDR1 SNHLY, CDR2 FYNNEI. This CDR3 is built from 14 residues.

This sequence joins TRBV7-3 and TRBJ2-1, with D unresolved. CDR3 size: 15 residues. Germline V gene sequence: CDR1 SGHTA, CDR2 FQGTGA. Trimming took off 0 bases at V and 6 bases at J, with 12 bases between the two ends. The DNA of the CDR3 is TGTGCCAGCAGCTTAACCCAAAGAACGCGCAATGAGCAGTTCTTC. Protein product: CASSLTQRTRNEQFF.

The rearrangement joins TRBV5-8 to TRBJ2-7; 8 bases are a match to TRBD1. V dropped 4 bases and J dropped 1; count of bases not matched to a gene: 10. This CDR3 has 16 amino acids. Germline lookup yields CDR1 SGHTS and CDR2 YDEGEE. The CDR3 here is CASSGRSGTGSYEQYF. CDR3 nucleotide sequence: TGTGCCAGCAGCGGACGCTCCGGGACAGGATCCTACGAGCAGTACTTC.

The rearrangement joins TRBV20-1 to TRBJ2-7, with D perhaps matching TRBD1 (6 bases). The germline V gene encodes CDR1 DFQATT and CDR2 SNEGSKA (reference sequence). This CDR3 spans 14 amino acids. Trimming stripped 3 bases from V and 1 base from J, with 13 bases between. The DNA for the CDR3 is TGCAGTGCTAGTAGGGGGAAGAGATCCTACGAGCAGTACTTC. It encodes CSASRGKRSYEQYF.

The chain recombines TRBV7-2 with TRBJ2-2, with D perhaps matching TRBD2 (6 bases). This CDR3 has 14 amino acids. Trimming pared 0 bases from V and 6 bases from J, leaving 8 bases between. Looked up from germline, CDR1 is SGHTA and CDR2 is FQGNSA. The CDR3 protein is CASSLAGGPGELFF. CDR3 sequence (DNA): TGTGCCAGCAGCTTAGCGGGAGGTCCCGGGGAGCTGTTTTTT.

As concerns this clone: The DNA is omitted, as the CDR3 cannot be located on it reliably, and the CDR3 follows TCRdb's listing. The chain couples TRBV28 to TRBJ1-2. From its first to its last residue, the CDR3 has 12 amino acids. Germline V gene lookup returns CDR1 MDHEN and CDR2 SYDVKM. The CDR3 here is CASSSSGFGYTF.

The chain has TRBV28 and TRBJ1-5; TRBD1 matches at 7 bases. V trimming: 6 bases; J trimming: 5 bases; junction bases outside the gene matches: 4. CDR3 length equals 13 residues. Germline V CDR1 and CDR2: MDHEN, SYDVKM. This CDR3 is CASSPDRDQPQHF. The CDR3, as DNA: TGTGCCAGCAGCCCTGACAGGGATCAGCCCCAGCATTTT.

This chain connects TRBV10-1 to TRBJ1-5, with unresolved D. The V gene lost 5 bases and the J gene lost 0 bases, with 8 bases spanning the gap. This CDR3 is 14 amino acids long. CDR1 is WNHNN, CDR2 SYGVQD, per germline (reference sequence). CDR3 loop: CASSPRLSNQPQHF. The CDR3 coding sequence is TGCGCCAGCAGTCCGAGGCTTAGCAATCAGCCCCAGCATTTT.

This chain joins TRBV10-3 and TRBJ2-7; no definite D call. CDR1 is ENHRY and CDR2 is SYGVKD in the germline V gene. Trimming cost V 8 bases and J 0 bases, with 8 bases left between them. CDR3 length equals 12 residues. CDR3 nucleotide sequence: TGTGCCATCTCATACGGCTCCTACGAGCAGTACTTC. Amino acid sequence: CAISYGSYEQYF.

The chain has TRBV11-3 and TRBJ1-1, with D uncertain. In germline, CDR1 is SGHNT, CDR2 YENEEA. The CDR3 has 13 residues. V was clipped by 2 bases and J by 3 bases, with 7 bases between them. The CDR3 protein is CASSLLRYTEAFF. For the CDR3, the DNA is TGTGCCAGCAGCTTACTCAGATACACTGAAGCTTTCTTT. Combining the CDR3 with reference TRBV11-3 and TRBJ1-1 gives the whole variable domain EAGVVQSPRYKIIEKKQPVAFWCNPISGHNTLYWYLQNLGQGPELLIRYENEEAVDDSQLPKDRFSAERLKGVDSTLKIQPAELGDSAVYLCASSLLRYTEAFFGQGTRLTVV.

This chain connects TRBV15 to TRBJ2-7; 13 nucleotides line up with TRBD2. CDR1 and CDR2 from the germline V gene are LNHNV and YYDKDF (reference sequence). V lost 4 bases to trimming and J lost 0 bases; unmatched junction nucleotides: 6. The CDR3 spans 17 residues. Written as DNA, the CDR3 is TGTGCCACCAGCACCCGACTAGCGGGAGGCCTCTCCTACGAGCAGTACTTC. It encodes CATSTRLAGGLSYEQYF. Combining the CDR3 with reference TRBV15 and TRBJ2-7 gives the whole variable domain DAMVIQNPRYQVTQFGKPVTLSCSQTLNHNVMYWYQQKSSQAPKLLFHYYDKDFNNEADTPDNFQSRRPNTSFCFLDIRSPGLGDTAMYLCATSTRLAGGLSYEQYFGPGTRLTVT.

This clone occurred a few times. This sequence joins TRBV28 and TRBJ1-1, with a tentative D call TRBD1 (6 bases). V was trimmed by 2 bases and J by 4 bases, leaving 14 bases between them. The CDR3 extends over 15 amino acids. The germline V gene has CDR1 MDHEN and CDR2 SYDVKM. This CDR3 is CASSLPHRVGTEAFF. The CDR3 DNA sequence: TGTGCCAGCAGTTTACCCCACAGGGTTGGCACTGAAGCTTTCTTT.

The CDR3 DNA reads as TGTGCCAGCAACAGGAGAGTCTCCTACGAGCAGTACTTC. Translated, it gives CASNRRVSYEQYF. The chain combines TRBV5-6 with TRBJ2-7, with a tentative D call TRBD1 (5 bases). V lost 6 bases, J lost 0 bases, and 10 bases lay in between. This CDR3 is built from 13 residues. Germline CDR1 reads SGHDT; CDR2 reads YYEEEE.

The rearrangement uses TRBV9 and TRBJ2-7, with D possibly matching TRBD1 (5 bases). V gave up 0 bases and J gave up 6 bases, with 13 bases separating them. The CDR3 is 14 residues long. Germline V lookup: CDR1 SGDLS, CDR2 YYNGEE. CDR3 loop: CASSVGWQGPEQYF. In nucleotides, the CDR3 is TGTGCCAGCAGCGTAGGGTGGCAGGGTCCCGAGCAGTACTTC.

V usage is TRBV4-3 and J usage is TRBJ1-1; D is possibly TRBD1 (6 bases). This CDR3 is 15 amino acids long. The V gene lost 1 base and the J gene lost 3 bases, with 12 bases spanning the gap. Looked up from germline, CDR1 is LGHNA and CDR2 is YSLEER. CDR3 sequence (DNA): TGCGCCAGCAGCCAAGGAGGGGGGGGAGACACTGAAGCTTTCTTT. It encodes CASSQGGGGDTEAFF.

Concerning this clone itself: This same CDR3 is encoded by further DNA sequences in the sample. This chain links TRBV29-1 with TRBJ2-7, with 12 bases identical to TRBD1. The germline V gene has CDR1 SQVTM and CDR2 ANQGSEA. Losses at the gene ends were 3 bases for V and 0 bases for J; bases not matched to a gene: 0. This CDR3 contains 14 residues. In nucleotides, the CDR3 is TGCAGCGTTGAGGGACAGGGGGCCTCCTACGAGCAGTACTTC. This codes for CSVEGQGASYEQYF.

The chain recombines TRBV18 with TRBJ1-4; 7 bases agree with TRBD1. The junction had 6 bases not matched to a gene; V was cut back by 3 bases and J by 8 bases. This CDR3 region has 14 residues. The germline V gene has CDR1 KGHSH and CDR2 LQKENI. CDR3 nucleotide sequence: TGTGCCAGCTCACCGGGACAGCTCCGGGAAAAACTGTTTTTT. Residues: CASSPGQLREKLFF.

This clone was seen only once. V gene TRBV6-1 combines with J gene TRBJ2-2, with D perhaps matching TRBD1 (7 bases). V lost 2 bases to trimming and J lost 1 base, with 8 bases between them. CDR1 is MNHNS and CDR2 is SASEGT in the germline V gene. This CDR3 region has 15 residues. CDR3 region: CASSEQGGNTGELFF. Written as DNA, the CDR3 is TGTGCCAGCAGTGAACAGGGGGGGAACACCGGGGAGCTGTTTTTT.

This chain connects TRBV27 to TRBJ1-5, with 7 bases lining up with TRBD1. Trimming took 6 bases from V and 6 from J; bases not matched to a gene: 8. Germline CDR1 is MNHEY and CDR2 is SMNVEV (reference sequence). The CDR3 runs to 14 residues. CDR3 nucleotide sequence: TGTGCCAGCAGGCCCGGCAGGGGGAGTCAGCCCCAGCATTTT. Amino acid sequence: CASRPGRGSQPQHF.

The CDR3 loop reads CASSRGTGGLFYTQYF. The CDR3 nucleotides are TGCGCCAGCAGCCGAGGCACAGGGGGGCTCTTTTATACGCAGTATTTT. The chain carries TRBV4-3 and TRBJ2-3; 8 nucleotides align to TRBD1. Germline V lookup: CDR1 LGHNA, CDR2 YSLEER. V shed 4 bases and J 7 bases; nucleotides not matched to a gene: 13. The CDR3 has 16 residues.